This T cell receptor (beta chain) derives from a study of OX40 agonist ivuxolimab in advanced cancers. Context from the whole study: The costimulatory receptor OX40 (CD134) was targeted by ivuxolimab, a fully human IgG2 agonistic monoclonal antibody. Intravenous ivuxolimab was administered to patients every 2 weeks at six dose levels: 0.01, 0.1, 0.3, 1.5, 3 and 10 mg/kg. Among the roughly 52 dose-escalation patients, about 20 had hepatocellular carcinoma, 15 or so melanoma, 9 renal cell carcinoma and 9 head and neck cancer. A male proportion of almost 85% and a mean age of about 60 years, ranging from roughly 23 to 85, were recorded for the dose-escalation cohort. Patients were allowed to have had prior anti-PD-1, anti-PD-L1 or anti-CTLA-4 therapy, and 40% of the dose-escalation patients had been treated with checkpoint inhibitors. Partial responses were achieved by three dose-escalation patients, of whom one had hepatocellular carcinoma and two had cutaneous melanoma. The point of sequencing TCRbeta in the periphery was to test whether ivuxolimab changed TCR sequence diversity and drove clonal T-cell expansion. The monotherapy dose-escalation portion (N ≈ 55 patients) of the phase I ivuxolimab trial is reported in the paper.

The trial excluded patients who had a history of autoimmune disease or who were on systemic immunosuppression. Peripheral blood for TCR sequencing was collected from all dose cohorts at baseline, on cycle 4 day 1, and on cycle 7 day 1. The samples were taken from a phase I, first-in-human, multicenter, open-label dose-escalation trial of ivuxolimab. Adults with locally advanced or metastatic melanoma, renal cell, hepatocellular, or head and neck squamous cell carcinoma were enrolled in the trial. Before TCR sequencing, CD4+ T cells and CD8+ T cells from peripheral blood were sorted into separate populations. As for this clone: Its antigen is still unknown. Base qualities are missing; no much larger clone stands one base away.

Sequences SGHVS (CDR1) and FQNEAQ (CDR2) are obtained from the germline V gene. V is clipped by 0 bases and J by 10 bases, and the sequence between their germline boundaries is 7 bases long. Spanning cysteine to phenylalanine, the CDR3 consists of 13 amino acids. Only the CDR3 portion is preserved as DNA: 39 bases, with reading frame beginning at the first base. What the study reported, not specific to this receptor: In partial responders in the 0.1-3.0 mg/kg groups, normalized peripheral clonal expansion was found to be among the lowest, especially among CD8+ T cells. At doses from 0.1 to 3.0 mg/kg, clonal expansion was seen in both CD4+ and CD8+ blood T cells between baseline and week 6. After ivuxolimab, more expanded clones were found on average in CD8+ T cells than in CD4+ T cells. Low levels of normalized T-cell clonal expansion were also seen in some patients who did not respond. The antigen specificity of the clonally expanded peripheral T cells was not determined.

Genomic DNA was isolated from the sorted cells so that the TCRbeta CDR3 region could be sequenced. The immunoSEQ Assay was used to sequence the TCRbeta CDR3 regions. TCRdb provides this immuneACCESS table in a form limited to in-frame rearrangements. Some clones are lacking; in checked studies, under half of them reflect an unresolved V gene, and why the rest are absent is not known. The sample records tens of thousands of clones, around 90% of which are singletons. The ten largest clones take up around 0.34% of the sample. The source material was CD4+ or CD8+ T cells sorted from blood, sampled in a trial of the OX40 agonist ivuxolimab. The sequence came from an adult with an advanced solid tumor such as melanoma, head and neck, liver or kidney cancer. The chain was built from TRBV7-8 and TRBJ1-6; the D gene remains uncertain. The CDR3 reads as follows: CASSLAGKSPLHF. The sequenced DNA: TGTGCCAGCAGCTTAGCAGGGAAATCACCCCTCCACTTT.